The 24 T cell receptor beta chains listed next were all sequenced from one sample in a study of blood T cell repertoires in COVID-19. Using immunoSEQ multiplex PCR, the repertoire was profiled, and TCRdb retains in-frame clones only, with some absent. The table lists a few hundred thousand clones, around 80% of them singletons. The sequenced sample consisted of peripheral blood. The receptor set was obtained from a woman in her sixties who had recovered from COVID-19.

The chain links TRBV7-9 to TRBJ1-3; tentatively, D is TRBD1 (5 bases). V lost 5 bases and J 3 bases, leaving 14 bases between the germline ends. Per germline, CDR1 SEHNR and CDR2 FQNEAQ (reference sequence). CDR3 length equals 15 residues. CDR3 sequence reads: CASSPAGGVGNTIYF. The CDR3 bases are TGTGCCAGCAGCCCAGCGGGGGGAGTTGGAAACACCATATATTTT.

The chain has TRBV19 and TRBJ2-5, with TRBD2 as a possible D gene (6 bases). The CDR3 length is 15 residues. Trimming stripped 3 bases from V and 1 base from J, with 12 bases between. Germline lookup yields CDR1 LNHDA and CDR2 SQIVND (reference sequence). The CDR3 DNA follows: TGTGCCAGTAGTATGAGGAGGGACCGCCAAGAGACCCAGTACTTC. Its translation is CASSMRRDRQETQYF.

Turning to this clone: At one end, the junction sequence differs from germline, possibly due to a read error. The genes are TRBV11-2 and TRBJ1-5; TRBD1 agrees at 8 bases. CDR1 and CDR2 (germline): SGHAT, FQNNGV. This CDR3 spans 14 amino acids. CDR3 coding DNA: TGTGCCAGCAGCGTAGACAGGGGTAATCAGCCCCAGCATTTT. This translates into CASSVDRGNQPQHF.

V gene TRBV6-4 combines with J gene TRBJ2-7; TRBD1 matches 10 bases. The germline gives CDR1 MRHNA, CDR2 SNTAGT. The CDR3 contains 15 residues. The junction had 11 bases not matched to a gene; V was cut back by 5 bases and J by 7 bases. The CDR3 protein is CASSLYAGTGEEQYF. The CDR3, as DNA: TGTGCCAGCAGTCTATACGCCGGGACAGGGGAAGAGCAGTACTTC.

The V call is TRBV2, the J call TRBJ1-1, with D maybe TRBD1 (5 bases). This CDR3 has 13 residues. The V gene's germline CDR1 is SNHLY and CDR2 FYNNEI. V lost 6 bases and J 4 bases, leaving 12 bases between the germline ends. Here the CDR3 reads CASRGDGGTEAFF. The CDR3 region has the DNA TGTGCCAGCAGGGGGGACGGGGGCACTGAAGCTTTCTTT.

In nucleotides, the CDR3 is TGTGCCAGCAGGCCCCGGGGAGGGTCCTACAATGAGCAGTTCTTC. Amino acids: CASRPRGGSYNEQFF. The V call is TRBV6-5, the J call TRBJ2-1, with TRBD2 identical over 7 bases. This CDR3 has 15 amino acids. The V gene end was trimmed by 6 bases and the J gene end by 1 base; junction bases not matched to a gene: 6. Germline V gene lookup returns CDR1 MNHEY and CDR2 SVGAGI.

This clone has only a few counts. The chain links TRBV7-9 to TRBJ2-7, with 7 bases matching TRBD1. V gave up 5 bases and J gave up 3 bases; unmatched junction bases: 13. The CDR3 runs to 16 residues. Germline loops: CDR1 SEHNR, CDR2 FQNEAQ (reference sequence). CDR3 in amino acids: CASSPVPGTESYEQYF. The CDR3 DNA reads TGTGCCAGCAGCCCAGTCCCGGGGACAGAGAGCTACGAGCAGTACTTC.

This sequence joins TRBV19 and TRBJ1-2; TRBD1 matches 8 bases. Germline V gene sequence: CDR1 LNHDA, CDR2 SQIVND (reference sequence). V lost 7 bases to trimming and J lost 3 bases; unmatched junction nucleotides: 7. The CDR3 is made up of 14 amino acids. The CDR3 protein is CASNADRADYGYTF. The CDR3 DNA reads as TGTGCCAGTAATGCGGACAGGGCTGACTATGGCTACACCTTC. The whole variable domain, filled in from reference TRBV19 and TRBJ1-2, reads DGGITQSPKYLFRKEGQNVTLSCEQNLNHDAMYWYRQDPGQGLRLIYYSQIVNDFQKGDIAEGYSVSREKKESFPLTVTSAQKNPTAFYLCASNADRADYGYTFGSGTRLTVV.

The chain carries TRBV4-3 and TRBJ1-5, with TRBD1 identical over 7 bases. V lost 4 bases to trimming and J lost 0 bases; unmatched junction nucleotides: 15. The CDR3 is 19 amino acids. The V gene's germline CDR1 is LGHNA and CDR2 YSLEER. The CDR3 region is CASSRPTGSPLCSNQPQHF. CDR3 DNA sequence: TGCGCCAGCAGCCGACCGACAGGGAGCCCACTGTGTAGCAATCAGCCCCAGCATTTT.

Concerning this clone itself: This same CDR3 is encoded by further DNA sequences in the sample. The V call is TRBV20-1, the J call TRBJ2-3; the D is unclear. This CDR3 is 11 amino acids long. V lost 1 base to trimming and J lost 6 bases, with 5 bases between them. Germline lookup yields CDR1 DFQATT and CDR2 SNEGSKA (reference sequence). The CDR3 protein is CSARVQDTQYF. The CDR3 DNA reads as TGCAGTGCTAGAGTCCAGGATACGCAGTATTTT.

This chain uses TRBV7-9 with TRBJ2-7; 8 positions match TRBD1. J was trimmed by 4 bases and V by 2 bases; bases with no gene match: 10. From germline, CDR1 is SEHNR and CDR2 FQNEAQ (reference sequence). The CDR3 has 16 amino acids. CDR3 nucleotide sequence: TGTGCCAGCAGCTTAACCTCCGGGACAGGAGTTTACGAGCAGTACTTC. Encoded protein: CASSLTSGTGVYEQYF.

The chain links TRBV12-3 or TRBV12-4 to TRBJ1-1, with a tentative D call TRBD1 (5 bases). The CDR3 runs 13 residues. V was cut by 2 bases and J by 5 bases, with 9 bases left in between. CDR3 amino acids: CASSLRGWTEAFF. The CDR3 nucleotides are TGTGCCAGCAGTTTAAGGGGCTGGACTGAAGCTTTCTTT.

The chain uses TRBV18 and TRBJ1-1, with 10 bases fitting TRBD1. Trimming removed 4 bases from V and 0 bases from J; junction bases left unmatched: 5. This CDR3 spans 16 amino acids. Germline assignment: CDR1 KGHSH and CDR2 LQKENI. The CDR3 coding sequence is TGTGCCAGCTCACGAGGGACAGGGGCAATGAACACTGAAGCTTTCTTT. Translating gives CASSRGTGAMNTEAFF.

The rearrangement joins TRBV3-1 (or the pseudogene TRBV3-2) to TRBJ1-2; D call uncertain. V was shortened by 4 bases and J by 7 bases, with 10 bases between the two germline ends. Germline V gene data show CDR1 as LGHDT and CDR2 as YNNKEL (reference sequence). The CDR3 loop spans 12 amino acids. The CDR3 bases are TGTGCCAGCAGCCCCCTGTCGGGTGGCTACACCTTC. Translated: CASSPLSGGYTF.

This CDR3 is CATSASDSLRRGTQYF. The DNA for the CDR3 is TGTGCTACCTCCGCTTCTGACAGCCTTCGTAGAGGGACCCAGTACTTC. The gene calls are TRBV12-5 and TRBJ2-5; perhaps TRBD1 as D (5 bases). Between the trimmed V and J ends, which lost 10 bases and 7 bases, there was a span of 28 bases. Germline CDR1 reads LGHNT; CDR2 reads FRNRAP. The CDR3 runs 16 residues.

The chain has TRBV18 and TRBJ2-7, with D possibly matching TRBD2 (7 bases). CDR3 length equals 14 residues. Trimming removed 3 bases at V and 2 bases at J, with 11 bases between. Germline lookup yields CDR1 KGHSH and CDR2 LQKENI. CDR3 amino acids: CASSPRGATYEQYF. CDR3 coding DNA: TGTGCCAGCTCACCCCGGGGGGCGACCTACGAGCAGTACTTC.

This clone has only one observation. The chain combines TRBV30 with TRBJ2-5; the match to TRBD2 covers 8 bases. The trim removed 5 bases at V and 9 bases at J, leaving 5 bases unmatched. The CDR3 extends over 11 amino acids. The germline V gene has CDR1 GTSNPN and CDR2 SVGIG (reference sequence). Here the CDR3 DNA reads TGTGCCTGGGAAGCGGGGGCTTCCCAGTACTTC. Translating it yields CAWEAGASQYF.

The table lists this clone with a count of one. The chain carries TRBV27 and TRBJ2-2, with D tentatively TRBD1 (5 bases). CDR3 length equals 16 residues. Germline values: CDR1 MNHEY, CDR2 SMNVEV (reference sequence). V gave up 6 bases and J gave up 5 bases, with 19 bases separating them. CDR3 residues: CASRLTVGAGTGELFF. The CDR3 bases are TGTGCCAGCAGACTAACCGTTGGGGCAGGAACCGGGGAGCTGTTTTTT.

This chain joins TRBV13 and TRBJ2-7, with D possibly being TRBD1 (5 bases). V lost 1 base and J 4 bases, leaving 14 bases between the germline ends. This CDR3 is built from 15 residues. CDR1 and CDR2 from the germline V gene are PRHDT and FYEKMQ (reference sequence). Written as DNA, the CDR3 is TGTGCCAGCAGCTTAGTAGACAGAGACCGATACGAGCAGTACTTC. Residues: CASSLVDRDRYEQYF.

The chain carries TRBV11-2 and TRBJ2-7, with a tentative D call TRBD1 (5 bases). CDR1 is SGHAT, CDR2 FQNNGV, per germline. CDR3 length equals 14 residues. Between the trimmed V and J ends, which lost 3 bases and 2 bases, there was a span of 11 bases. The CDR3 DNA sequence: TGTGCCAGCAGCTTGAATGGACAAGCCTACGAGCAGTACTTC. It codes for CASSLNGQAYEQYF. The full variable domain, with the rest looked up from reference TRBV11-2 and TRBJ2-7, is EAGVAQSPRYKIIEKRQSVAFWCNPISGHATLYWYQQILGQGPKLLIQFQNNGVVDDSQLPKDRFSAERLKGVDSTLKIQPAKLEDSAVYLCASSLNGQAYEQYFGPGTRLTVT.

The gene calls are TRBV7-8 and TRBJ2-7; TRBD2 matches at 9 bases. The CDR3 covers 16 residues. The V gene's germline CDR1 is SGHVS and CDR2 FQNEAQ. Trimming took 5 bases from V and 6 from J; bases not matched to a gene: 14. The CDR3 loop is CASSPPYGTSRREQYF. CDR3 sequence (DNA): TGTGCCAGCAGCCCCCCATATGGGACTAGCCGACGCGAGCAGTACTTC.

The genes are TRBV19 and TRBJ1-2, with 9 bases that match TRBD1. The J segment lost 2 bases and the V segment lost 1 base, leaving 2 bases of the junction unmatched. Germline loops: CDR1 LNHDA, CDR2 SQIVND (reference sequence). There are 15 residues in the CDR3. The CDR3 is CASSIVGTGNYGYTF. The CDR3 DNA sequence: TGTGCCAGTAGTATAGTAGGGACAGGGAACTATGGCTACACCTTC. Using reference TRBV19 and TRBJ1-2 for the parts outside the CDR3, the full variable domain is DGGITQSPKYLFRKEGQNVTLSCEQNLNHDAMYWYRQDPGQGLRLIYYSQIVNDFQKGDIAEGYSVSREKKESFPLTVTSAQKNPTAFYLCASSIVGTGNYGYTFGSGTRLTVV.

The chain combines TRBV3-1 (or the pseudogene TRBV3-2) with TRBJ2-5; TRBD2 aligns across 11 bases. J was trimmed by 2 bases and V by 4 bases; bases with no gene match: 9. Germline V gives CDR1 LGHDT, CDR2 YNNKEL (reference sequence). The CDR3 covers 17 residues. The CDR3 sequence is CASSPPRPSGGQETQYF. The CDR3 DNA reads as TGTGCCAGCAGCCCCCCCCGCCCTAGCGGGGGGCAAGAGACCCAGTACTTC.

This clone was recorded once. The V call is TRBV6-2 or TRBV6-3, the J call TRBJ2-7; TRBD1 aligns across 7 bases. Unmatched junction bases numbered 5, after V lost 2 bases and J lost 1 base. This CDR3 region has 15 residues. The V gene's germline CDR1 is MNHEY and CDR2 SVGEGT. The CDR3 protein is CASSYRDRRSYEQYF. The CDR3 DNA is TGTGCCAGCAGTTACAGGGACAGACGATCCTACGAGCAGTACTTC.